Below are 24 T cell receptor beta chains sequenced from a single sample in a study of T cell responses to AZD1222 COVID-19 vaccine. Sequencing was performed with immunoSEQ multiplex PCR; in TCRdb, only in-frame clones are kept and a portion is missing. The table lists 140,000 or so clones, roughly 86% of them singletons. Specimen: peripheral blood, collected 28 days after the second dose of the MenACWY control vaccine. These receptors all come from an adult who received the MenACWY meningococcal vaccine as a control.

Concerning this clone: An end of the junction differs from the germline gene, which may be a read error. V and J are TRBV2 and TRBJ2-1, with D unclear. The CDR3 consists of 11 residues. Per germline, CDR1 SNHLY and CDR2 FYNNEI. In DNA form, the CDR3 reads TGTGCCAGCAGTGTCTACATTGAGCAGTTCTTC. It encodes CASSVYIEQFF.

This sequence joins TRBV20-1 and TRBJ1-5; D uncertain. The germline gives CDR1 DFQATT, CDR2 SNEGSKA (reference sequence). The CDR3 is made up of 11 amino acids. V was trimmed by 1 base and J by 11 bases, leaving 9 bases between them. In DNA, the CDR3 is TGCAGTGCTAGAGGCGGCAGTTCCCAGCATTTT. Protein: CSARGGSSQHF.

This chain uses TRBV5-1 with TRBJ2-7; TRBD1 agrees at 7 bases. This CDR3 has 14 residues. Looked up from germline, CDR1 is SGHRS and CDR2 is YFSETQ. Trimming took 6 bases from V and 1 from J; bases not matched to a gene: 7. Written as DNA, the CDR3 is TGCGCCAGCATGGCGTGGGGACAGTCCTACGAGCAGTACTTC. It translates to CASMAWGQSYEQYF.

V usage is TRBV5-1 and J usage is TRBJ2-7, with 8 bases aligning to TRBD2. The CDR3 is 18 residues long. Per germline, CDR1 SGHRS and CDR2 YFSETQ. Unmatched junction bases numbered 14, after V lost 3 bases and J lost 0 bases. CDR3 residues: CASSSSASSGATSYEQYF. The CDR3 DNA follows: TGCGCCAGCAGCTCGTCGGCCAGTAGCGGGGCCACCTCCTACGAGCAGTACTTC.

This sequence joins TRBV9 and TRBJ1-2; D is perhaps TRBD1 (5 bases). With 3 bases removed from V and 0 bases from J, the gap between germline ends came to 15 bases. The CDR3 totals 16 residues. The germline CDR1 and CDR2 sequences are SGDLS and YYNGEE. Here the CDR3 DNA reads TGTGCCAGCAGCGGTGGGGGGATTCTGGCTAACTATGGCTACACCTTC. Residues: CASSGGGILANYGYTF.

The V gene is TRBV7-2, the J gene TRBJ1-6; 7 bases are a match to TRBD1. J lost 7 bases, V lost 4 bases, and 7 bases had no gene match. The CDR3 covers 15 residues. Per germline, CDR1 SGHTA and CDR2 FQGNSA. CDR3 sequence: CASSSEGARNSPLHF. CDR3 DNA sequence: TGTGCCAGCAGCTCGGAGGGGGCGCGGAATTCACCCCTCCACTTT.

The chain recombines TRBV28 with TRBJ1-5; the match to TRBD1 covers 7 bases. The length of the CDR3 is 17 residues. The junction had 10 bases not matched to a gene; V was cut back by 4 bases and J by 1 base. Germline CDR1 and CDR2: MDHEN and SYDVKM. The CDR3 region is CASSSQPGQPSNQPQHF. Here the CDR3 DNA reads TGTGCCAGCAGTTCACAACCGGGACAGCCAAGCAATCAGCCCCAGCATTTT.

This clone was found once. The V gene is TRBV5-1, the J gene TRBJ2-1; a weak D match, TRBD1 (5 bases). V dropped 4 bases and J dropped 7 bases, with 15 bases sitting between them. The CDR3 is 14 amino acids. Germline CDR1 and CDR2: SGHRS and YFSETQ. The CDR3 DNA sequence: TGCGCCAGCAGCCCCCTAGGGGCAAGGAATGAGCAGTTCTTC. It encodes CASSPLGARNEQFF.

DNA for the CDR3: TGTGCCAGTAGTGGGCTGGGAGGTCAAGAGACCCAGTACTTC. Protein sequence: CASSGLGGQETQYF. This chain uses TRBV19 with TRBJ2-5; D is perhaps TRBD2 (6 bases). V shed 5 bases and J shed 2 bases, with 12 bases lying between them. In germline, CDR1 is LNHDA, CDR2 SQIVND (reference sequence). This CDR3 has 14 residues.

The V gene is TRBV28, the J gene TRBJ1-2, with TRBD1 matching over 9 bases. The germline V gene has CDR1 MDHEN and CDR2 SYDVKM. The CDR3 is made up of 15 amino acids. Losses at the gene ends were 7 bases for V and 5 bases for J; bases not matched to a gene: 11. CDR3 sequence reads: CASTLRDRELYGYTF. The CDR3 nucleotides are TGTGCCAGCACTCTGAGGGACAGGGAACTTTATGGCTACACCTTC.

The chain couples TRBV7-9 to TRBJ2-1; D perhaps matches TRBD2 (6 bases). CDR3 length: 17 residues. V dropped 5 bases and J dropped 4 bases, with 21 bases sitting between them. Germline CDR1 reads SEHNR; CDR2 reads FQNEAQ (reference sequence). The CDR3 bases are TGTGCCAGCAGCCCACCCTTGGGGGAGGAAAGGTACAATGAGCAGTTCTTC. Translation: CASSPPLGEERYNEQFF.

The chain joins TRBV6-5 to TRBJ1-1; D possibly corresponds to TRBD1 (5 bases). Deletions cut 10 bases from V and 3 bases from J, with 15 bases between. The CDR3 is 13 residues long. From germline, CDR1 is MNHEY and CDR2 SVGAGI. Written as DNA, the CDR3 is TGTGCCAACTCTGTGACAGTATACACTGAAGCTTTCTTT. Protein sequence: CANSVTVYTEAFF.

The J gene is TRBJ2-3, the V gene TRBV28, with 10 bases fitting TRBD1. The CDR3 spans 14 residues. Trimming at V came to 5 bases and at J to 3 bases, leaving 2 bases not matched to a gene. Looked up from germline, CDR1 is MDHEN and CDR2 is SYDVKM. CDR3 bases: TGTGCCAGCAGTGCGGGACAGGGGACAGATACGCAGTATTTT. The encoded protein is CASSAGQGTDTQYF.

This chain joins TRBV3-1 (or the pseudogene TRBV3-2) and TRBJ2-4, with 8 bases lining up with TRBD2. V was clipped by 5 bases and J by 4 bases; unmatched bases: 4. Per germline, CDR1 LGHDT and CDR2 YNNKEL (reference sequence). The CDR3 loop spans 14 amino acids. Here the CDR3 DNA reads TGTGCCAGCAGCTCGGGAGGGGTTAAAAACATTCAGTACTTC. It specifies CASSSGGVKNIQYF.

V gene TRBV30 combines with J gene TRBJ1-4; weak D call: TRBD1 (5 bases). The germline V gene encodes CDR1 GTSNPN and CDR2 SVGIG (reference sequence). The CDR3 has 13 amino acids. V gave up 4 bases and J gave up 5 bases, with 11 bases separating them. CDR3 nucleotides: TGTGCCTGGACCCCGGGACGAAATGAAAAACTGTTTTTT. It codes for CAWTPGRNEKLFF.

The CDR3 reads CASSLAGQGGEQYF. For the CDR3, the DNA is TGTGCCAGCAGCTTGGCGGGACAGGGAGGCGAGCAGTACTTC. The chain has TRBV5-5 and TRBJ2-7; 9 bases are a match to TRBD1. Germline CDR1 is SGHKS and CDR2 is YYEKEE (reference sequence). This CDR3 region has 14 residues. V lost 0 bases and J lost 6; bases outside the gene matches: 4.

This clone was counted between two and nine times. This chain uses TRBV6-2 or TRBV6-3 with TRBJ2-2, with 7 bases matching TRBD1. V lost 6 bases and J lost 0; bases outside the gene matches: 13. CDR1 and CDR2 from the germline V gene are MNHEY and SVGEGT. This CDR3 comprises 18 residues. CDR3 loop: CASSPLPGTAPNTGELFF. The CDR3 DNA follows: TGTGCCAGCAGCCCTCTCCCCGGGACAGCCCCGAACACCGGGGAGCTGTTTTTT.

The rearrangement uses TRBV2 and TRBJ2-3; 9 positions match TRBD1. Germline V lookup: CDR1 SNHLY, CDR2 FYNNEI. V lost 6 bases to trimming and J lost 4 bases; unmatched junction nucleotides: 2. This CDR3 comprises 13 residues. CDR3 sequence reads: CASRGQGPDTQYF. As DNA, the CDR3 is TGTGCCAGCAGGGGACAGGGTCCAGATACGCAGTATTTT.

This clone turned up a few times. The rearrangement uses TRBV5-6 and TRBJ2-5; the match to TRBD2 covers 9 bases. Germline CDR1 SGHDT, CDR2 YYEEEE. Trimming took 6 bases from V and 1 from J; bases not matched to a gene: 7. The CDR3 is made up of 15 amino acids. The CDR3, as DNA: TGTGCCAGCACCGGAACTAGCGGGCCCCAAGAGACCCAGTACTTC. Its translation: CASTGTSGPQETQYF.

V usage is TRBV6-5 and J usage is TRBJ1-2; D is perhaps TRBD1 (5 bases). The V and J ends lost 2 bases and 1 base respectively, with 8 bases between them. Germline CDR1 is MNHEY and CDR2 is SVGAGI. The CDR3 loop spans 14 amino acids. CDR3 in amino acids: CASSYGQGNYGYTF. In DNA, the CDR3 is TGTGCCAGCAGTTACGGGCAGGGTAACTATGGCTACACCTTC.

The genes are TRBV7-2 and TRBJ2-6; D call uncertain. Germline CDR1 and CDR2: SGHTA and FQGNSA. Trimming took off 5 bases at V and 0 bases at J, with 8 bases between the two ends. This CDR3 comprises 15 residues. CDR3 region: CASSHSNSGANVLTF. The CDR3, as DNA: TGTGCCAGCAGCCACTCTAACTCTGGGGCCAACGTCCTGACTTTC.

The V gene is TRBV2, the J gene TRBJ2-7; a possible D gene is TRBD1 (6 bases). V was clipped by 4 bases and J by 6 bases, with 13 bases between them. The germline V gene has CDR1 SNHLY and CDR2 FYNNEI. The CDR3 runs 13 residues. DNA for the CDR3: TGTGCCAGCAGTGGATACGTAGGGGGCGAGCAGTACTTC. Translated: CASSGYVGGEQYF.

The chain recombines TRBV6-5 with TRBJ2-7, with 11 bases lining up with TRBD1. Germline V lookup: CDR1 MNHEY, CDR2 SVGAGI. The CDR3 is 13 residues long. V shed 9 bases, J shed 7 bases, and the junction held 8 bases outside the gene matches. The chain's CDR3 is CASSIRDRGEQYF. As DNA, the CDR3 is TGTGCCAGTAGTATCCGGGACAGGGGGGAGCAGTACTTC.

The genes are TRBV11-2 and TRBJ2-7; either TRBD1 or TRBD2 may fit D (6 bases each). Trimming pared 4 bases from V and 2 bases from J, leaving 15 bases between. Germline V gene sequence: CDR1 SGHAT, CDR2 FQNNGV. CDR3 size: 15 residues. The CDR3 is CASSSTRGGTYEQYF. The CDR3 DNA reads as TGTGCCAGCAGCTCCACCCGAGGGGGGACCTACGAGCAGTACTTC.